These 30 T cell receptor beta chains came from one sample sequenced in a study of cytomegalovirus exposure and HLA in healthy donors. PCR employed 60 Vbeta and 13 Jbeta primers. The assay was immunoSEQ multiplex PCR, and TCRdb's table has in-frame clones only and misses some. The sample consists of approximately 140,000 clones, around 60% of them appearing once. Sequenced input: PBMCs. These receptors all come from an older woman in good health and CMV-seropositive.

This chain joins TRBV28 and TRBJ2-2; TRBD1 matches at 7 bases. The germline V gene has CDR1 MDHEN and CDR2 SYDVKM. This CDR3 contains 15 residues. The V and J ends lost 3 bases and 3 bases, in that order; junction bases with no gene match: 4. This CDR3 is CASSLVGGYTGELFF. The CDR3 region has the DNA TGTGCCAGCAGTTTGGTAGGGGGCTACACCGGGGAGCTGTTTTTT. The whole variable domain, filled in from reference TRBV28 and TRBJ2-2, reads DVKVTQSSRYLVKRTGEKVFLECVQDMDHENMFWYRQDPGLGLRLIYFSYDVKMKEKGDIPEGYSVSREKKERFSLILESASTNQTSMYLCASSLVGGYTGELFFGEGSRLTVL.

This clone was recorded a few times. The chain joins TRBV19 to TRBJ1-1, with a possible D match to TRBD1 (5 bases). V lost 1 base to trimming and J lost 1 base, with 10 bases between them. CDR1 is LNHDA, CDR2 SQIVND, per germline (reference sequence). The CDR3 has 15 amino acids. The CDR3 sequence is CASSIVGQGNTEAFF. The CDR3 nucleotides read TGTGCCAGTAGTATAGTCGGGCAGGGGAACACTGAAGCTTTCTTT.

The V and J genes are TRBV11-1 and TRBJ1-4; unclear D gene. Between the trimmed V and J ends, which lost 4 bases and 6 bases, there was a span of 12 bases. The CDR3 consists of 14 residues. In germline, CDR1 is SGHAT, CDR2 FQDESV (reference sequence). CDR3 bases: TGTGCCAGCAGCTCTTCGCGGGATTATGAAAAACTGTTTTTT. It is translated as CASSSSRDYEKLFF.

This clone was counted once. The chain recombines TRBV19 with TRBJ2-7, with TRBD2 matching over 9 bases. This CDR3 is built from 16 residues. Unmatched junction bases numbered 6, after V lost 3 bases and J lost 0 bases. CDR1 is LNHDA, CDR2 SQIVND, per germline (reference sequence). The CDR3 DNA is TGTGCCAGTAGTATTGACGGACTAGCGCCCTCCTACGAGCAGTACTTC. Protein: CASSIDGLAPSYEQYF.

This clone was seen a handful of times. A read error is likely here: a far larger clone is one base away. The rearrangement joins TRBV9 to TRBJ2-7; TRBD2 agrees at 10 bases. The ends lost 4 bases at V and 3 bases at J; junction bases unmatched: 7. CDR1 and CDR2 from the germline V gene are SGDLS and YYNGEE. The CDR3 covers 15 residues. The DNA of the CDR3 is TGTGCCAGCAGCCTAGATACTAGCGGGATCTACGAGCAGTACTTC. Translated: CASSLDTSGIYEQYF.

The gene calls are TRBV18 and TRBJ2-7; D gene uncertain. CDR1 is KGHSH and CDR2 is LQKENI in the germline V gene. The CDR3 extends over 15 amino acids. V lost 3 bases to trimming and J lost 4 bases, with 16 bases between them. CDR3 sequence: CASSPPGSVEYEQYF. In DNA form, the CDR3 reads TGTGCCAGCTCACCCCCCGGGTCTGTAGAATACGAGCAGTACTTC. Filled out from reference TRBV18 and TRBJ2-7, the complete variable domain reads NAGVMQNPRHLVRRRGQEARLRCSPMKGHSHVYWYRQLPEEGLKFMVYLQKENIIDESGMPKERFSAEFPKEGPSILRIQQVVRGDSAAYFCASSPPGSVEYEQYFGPGTRLTVT.

The CDR3 DNA is TGTGCCAGCAGCCGCTCGCCAGGGGTCGGAGATACGCAGTATTTT. The encoded protein is CASSRSPGVGDTQYF. The gene calls are TRBV27 and TRBJ2-3; maybe TRBD1 (6 bases). V was pared by 6 bases and J by 5 bases, with 18 bases between. Germline assignment: CDR1 MNHEY and CDR2 SMNVEV (reference sequence). CDR3 size: 15 residues.

This sequence joins TRBV19 and TRBJ2-3; D perhaps matches TRBD2 (6 bases). V lost 2 bases to trimming and J lost 8 bases, with 8 bases between them. The CDR3 is made up of 12 amino acids. CDR1 is LNHDA and CDR2 is SQIVND in the germline V gene (reference sequence). The CDR3 region has the DNA TGTGCCAGTAGTATACAGGAGGGTACGCAGTATTTT. It encodes CASSIQEGTQYF. The entire variable domain, with the rest obtained from reference TRBV19 and TRBJ2-3, is as follows: DGGITQSPKYLFRKEGQNVTLSCEQNLNHDAMYWYRQDPGQGLRLIYYSQIVNDFQKGDIAEGYSVSREKKESFPLTVTSAQKNPTAFYLCASSIQEGTQYFGPGTRLTVL.

The rearrangement uses TRBV19 and TRBJ1-5; tentative D call: TRBD1 (5 bases). Trimming took off 5 bases at V and 4 bases at J, with 15 bases between the two ends. The CDR3 length is 15 residues. CDR1 is LNHDA and CDR2 is SQIVND in the germline V gene (reference sequence). The CDR3 DNA reads as TGTGCCAGTAGTGCGAGCAGGGTCCAGAATCAGCCCCAGCATTTT. Amino acid sequence: CASSASRVQNQPQHF.

The J gene is TRBJ1-2, the V gene TRBV7-9; D possibly corresponds to TRBD1 (6 bases). The CDR3 spans 13 residues. Trimming shortened V by 4 bases and J by 4 bases, and 10 bases separated the two germline ends. In germline, CDR1 is SEHNR, CDR2 FQNEAQ (reference sequence). CDR3 sequence reads: CASSYTGRYGYTF. The CDR3 DNA follows: TGTGCCAGCAGCTATACAGGGCGCTATGGCTACACCTTC.

The chain recombines TRBV11-3 with TRBJ2-7; D call uncertain. The CDR3 sequence is 13 residues long. Deletions cut 3 bases from V and 3 bases from J, with 9 bases between. The germline CDR1 and CDR2 sequences are SGHNT and YENEEA. Written as DNA, the CDR3 is TGTGCCAGCAGCTTCGAGGTTAACTACGAGCAGTACTTC. As protein: CASSFEVNYEQYF.

This clone was counted once. This chain links TRBV9 with TRBJ2-7; D unresolved. Trimming cost V 4 bases and J 0 bases, with 14 bases left between them. This CDR3 comprises 15 residues. Germline CDR1 is SGDLS and CDR2 is YYNGEE. The CDR3 is CASSPSTRSSYEQYF. DNA of the CDR3: TGTGCCAGCAGCCCAAGCACGCGGAGCTCCTACGAGCAGTACTTC.

The genes are TRBV5-6 and TRBJ2-7; D gene ambiguous. Between the trimmed V and J ends, which lost 1 base and 2 bases, there was a span of 7 bases. Germline V gene data show CDR1 as SGHDT and CDR2 as YYEEEE. The CDR3 runs to 13 residues. CDR3 sequence (DNA): TGTGCCAGCAGCTTGACGTTAGCCTACGAGCAGTACTTC. Amino acids: CASSLTLAYEQYF.

In this sample, this clone turned up a few times. The chain links TRBV4-2 to TRBJ2-2; D is ambiguous. This CDR3 has 16 amino acids. Trimming took off 0 bases at V and 7 bases at J, with 15 bases between the two ends. In germline, CDR1 is LGHNA, CDR2 YNFKEQ. The CDR3 sequence: CASSQDRLGVIGELFF. The CDR3 DNA reads as TGTGCCAGCAGCCAAGACCGTTTGGGCGTAATCGGGGAGCTGTTTTTT.

CDR3 in amino acids: CASSQRYNSPLHF. DNA of the CDR3: TGCGCCAGCAGCCAACGGTATAATTCACCCCTCCACTTT. The chain couples TRBV4-1 to TRBJ1-6, with D unresolved. This CDR3 has 13 residues. Germline V gives CDR1 MGHRA, CDR2 YSYEKL. The ends were cut back, 2 bases at V and 4 bases at J, with 3 bases in the middle.

This sequence joins TRBV7-2 and TRBJ2-7; TRBD2 is a possible D gene (5 bases). The CDR3 is 13 residues long. Germline V CDR1 and CDR2: SGHTA, FQGNSA. The V and J ends lost 4 bases and 4 bases respectively, with 11 bases between them. CDR3 loop: CASSSPTRYEQYF. Written as DNA, the CDR3 is TGTGCCAGCAGCTCCCCAACTAGATACGAGCAGTACTTC.

The DNA for the CDR3 is TGCAGCGTTGAAGGGGGGGAGGGCTCCTACAATGAGCAGTTCTTC. Its protein product is CSVEGGEGSYNEQFF. The chain has TRBV29-1 and TRBJ2-1; 7 bases are a match to TRBD2. Germline V lookup: CDR1 SQVTM, CDR2 ANQGSEA. After removal of 1 base from V and 0 bases from J, the junction contained 3 bases not matched to a gene. The CDR3 consists of 15 residues.

The rearrangement links TRBV9 to TRBJ2-3, with TRBD1 identical over 7 bases. Trimming took 5 bases from V and 1 from J; bases not matched to a gene: 7. Germline V gene sequence: CDR1 SGDLS, CDR2 YYNGEE. The CDR3 spans 15 residues. In nucleotides, the CDR3 is TGTGCCAGCAGGGCAGGGGGAGACGGCACAGATACGCAGTATTTT. This sequence encodes CASRAGGDGTDTQYF.

The J gene is TRBJ2-7, the V gene TRBV28; no firm D call. The germline V gene has CDR1 MDHEN and CDR2 SYDVKM. V was pared by 2 bases and J by 6 bases, with 11 bases between. This CDR3 has 13 residues. CDR3 nucleotides: TGTGCCAGCAGTTTACTCTCAGTCTCCGAGCAGTACTTC. Protein sequence: CASSLLSVSEQYF.

This sequence joins TRBV5-1 and TRBJ2-2; weak D call: TRBD2 (5 bases). Germline CDR1 is SGHRS and CDR2 is YFSETQ. This CDR3 is built from 15 residues. V lost 4 bases and J 3 bases, leaving 13 bases between the germline ends. Here the CDR3 reads CASSVGGPDTGELFF. CDR3 nucleotides: TGCGCCAGCAGCGTAGGAGGTCCAGACACCGGGGAGCTGTTTTTT.

The rearrangement uses TRBV11-2 and TRBJ2-5, with 13 bases matching TRBD2. The CDR3 length is 16 residues. Germline assignment: CDR1 SGHAT and CDR2 FQNNGV. The V gene end was trimmed by 4 bases and the J gene end by 2 bases; junction bases not matched to a gene: 4. CDR3 in amino acids: CASSSRLAGGQETQYF. CDR3 DNA: TGTGCCAGCAGCTCGCGACTAGCGGGAGGACAAGAGACCCAGTACTTC.

This clone has a single count. The chain employs TRBV4-2 and TRBJ1-4; 9 bases agree with TRBD1. The CDR3 spans 21 residues. V gave up 1 base and J gave up 1 base; unmatched junction bases: 16. CDR1 is LGHNA, CDR2 YNFKEQ, per germline. The CDR3 is CASSQVGRGTGIGLTNEKLFF. In nucleotides, the CDR3 is TGTGCCAGCAGCCAAGTTGGGCGAGGGACAGGGATCGGGTTAACTAATGAAAAACTGTTTTTT.

The chain couples TRBV23-1 to TRBJ2-1; D unresolved. TRBV23-1 is given ORF status, its function remaining uncertain. This CDR3 is built from 16 residues. Trimming shortened V by 0 bases and J by 2 bases, and 11 bases separated the two germline ends. The CDR3 nucleotides are TGCGCCAGCAGTCAATCGAGCAAGATCACCTACAATGAGCAGTTCTTC. It is translated as CASSQSSKITYNEQFF.

This clone was found once. V and J are TRBV7-2 and TRBJ2-1; 7 nucleotides agree with TRBD2. The V segment lost 1 base and the J segment 15 bases; nucleotides outside the gene matches: 9. In germline, CDR1 is SGHTA, CDR2 FQGNSA. The CDR3 runs to 13 residues. CDR3 nucleotide sequence: TGTGCCAGCAGCTTAGAATGGCTAGCGGTGCCGTTCTTC. Translating it yields CASSLEWLAVPFF.

This rearrangement joins TRBV4-2 to TRBJ1-5; 7 nucleotides line up with TRBD1. CDR1 LGHNA and CDR2 YNFKEQ come from the germline V gene. V was clipped by 1 base and J by 6 bases; unmatched bases: 6. This CDR3 is 15 amino acids long. As DNA, the CDR3 is TGTGCCAGCAGCCAAGGACAGGGACAAAGTCAGCCCCAGCATTTT. It specifies CASSQGQGQSQPQHF.

The chain employs TRBV28 and TRBJ2-1; TRBD2 matches at 11 bases. Germline loops: CDR1 MDHEN, CDR2 SYDVKM. With 3 bases clipped from V and 6 bases from J, the junction kept 10 bases outside the gene matches. The CDR3 runs to 17 residues. For the CDR3, the DNA is TGTGCCAGCAGTTTCCACCCTTTAGCGGGAGGGGGCAATGAGCAGTTCTTC. Translating gives CASSFHPLAGGGNEQFF.

The rearrangement links TRBV14 to TRBJ1-2; D ambiguous. The germline CDR1 and CDR2 sequences are SGHDN and FVKESK. CDR3 length equals 14 residues. V gave up 4 bases and J gave up 1 base, with 10 bases separating them. The CDR3 is CASSPLENNYGYTF. CDR3 coding DNA: TGTGCCAGCAGCCCCCTGGAGAATAACTATGGCTACACCTTC.

This clone appeared a few times. V usage is TRBV28 and J usage is TRBJ2-2; D unclear. The CDR3 contains 12 residues. Germline values: CDR1 MDHEN, CDR2 SYDVKM. Trimming shortened V by 4 bases and J by 4 bases, and 4 bases separated the two germline ends. CDR3 region: CASSSFTGELFF. The CDR3 DNA sequence: TGTGCCAGCAGTTCCTTCACCGGGGAGCTGTTTTTT.

V and J are TRBV4-1 and TRBJ1-1, with TRBD1 matching over 7 bases. Trimming at V came to 5 bases and at J to 2 bases, leaving 5 bases not matched to a gene. Germline V lookup: CDR1 MGHRA, CDR2 YSYEKL. The CDR3 contains 14 residues. Here the CDR3 reads CASSLGQLNTEAFF. Written as DNA, the CDR3 is TGCGCCAGCAGCTTGGGACAGCTCAACACTGAAGCTTTCTTT.

The table lists this clone with a count of one. V is TRBV30 and J is TRBJ2-5; D uncertain. This CDR3 is 13 amino acids long. Germline V gene lookup returns CDR1 GTSNPN and CDR2 SVGIG (reference sequence). V lost 5 bases and J lost 1, with 11 bases in between. The CDR3 DNA is TGTGCCTGGTCGGAGAGTTTCCAAGAGACCCAGTACTTC. This codes for CAWSESFQETQYF.